This T cell receptor (beta chain) was profiled in a study of blood T cell repertoires in COVID-19. Study in general: There were acute and convalescent COVID-19 samples, and they came from the United States, Italy and Spain. PBMCs, B-cell-depleted T cells, or T cells were the source of the cDNA or gDNA that made up the material.

Authors' data handling: The assay estimated nucleated cells by amplifying reference gene primers. Here immunoSEQ multiplex PCR was the method, and the copy in TCRdb shows in-frame clones only, minus some. The V and J calls and clone size were taken over from that table, and D and trimming were inferred from the DNA. The sample has 200,000 to 250,000 clones, around 85% seen once; the top ten hold 6.2%. The CDR3 consists of 12 residues. Trimming removed 5 bases from V and 8 bases from J, with 10 bases in between. CDR1 is SNHLY and CDR2 is FYNNEI in the germline V gene. The clonotype was recovered from a man in his 60s with acute or convalescent COVID-19. Input material: peripheral blood. The V and J genes are TRBV2 and TRBJ2-1; D possibly corresponds to TRBD2 (6 bases). The chain's CDR3 is CASSTGAYEQFF. In DNA form, the CDR3 reads TGTGCCAGCAGTACGGGAGCGTATGAGCAGTTCTTC.